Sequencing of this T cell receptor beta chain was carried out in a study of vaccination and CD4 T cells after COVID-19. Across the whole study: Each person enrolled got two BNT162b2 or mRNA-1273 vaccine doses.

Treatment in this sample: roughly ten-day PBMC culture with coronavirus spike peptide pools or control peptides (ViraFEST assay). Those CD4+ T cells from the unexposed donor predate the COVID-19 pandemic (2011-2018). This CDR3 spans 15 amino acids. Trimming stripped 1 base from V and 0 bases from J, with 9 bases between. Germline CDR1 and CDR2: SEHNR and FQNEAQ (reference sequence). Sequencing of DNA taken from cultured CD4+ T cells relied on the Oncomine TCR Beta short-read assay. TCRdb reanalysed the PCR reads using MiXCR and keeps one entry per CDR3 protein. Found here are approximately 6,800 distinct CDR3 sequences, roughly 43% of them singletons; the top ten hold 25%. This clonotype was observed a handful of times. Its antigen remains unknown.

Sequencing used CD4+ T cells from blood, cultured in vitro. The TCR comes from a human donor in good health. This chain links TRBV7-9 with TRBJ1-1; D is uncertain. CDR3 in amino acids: CASSLDFAVNTEAFF. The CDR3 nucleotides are TGTGCCAGCAGCTTAGATTTCGCGGTGAACACTGAAGCTTTCTTT.